This is a list of T cell receptor beta chains from one sample in a study of T cells after yellow fever vaccination. TCRdb re-analysed the 5' RACE reads in MiXCR, keeping a single row per CDR3 protein. The sample gives a few hundred thousand distinct CDR3 sequences, 4% to 5.5% of which show up once; approximately 19% is in the top ten. The sequences come from PBMCs, collected 15 days after the yellow fever booster vaccination. The origin of the receptors is a man aged 18 to 35 who received the YFV17D yellow fever vaccine. Each CDR3 is given with its conserved first and last residue. Each record gives: D gene, clone size, J gene, V gene, CDR3 protein, CDR3 DNA. A D gene is named only where the DNA matches it firmly. Only part of the rows carry a size: once, few, many, or a class if the clone is expanded.

NA,NA,TRBJ2-3,TRBV5-4,CASSPGADTDTQYF,TGTGCCAGCAGCCCTGGGGCGGACACAGATACGCAGTATTTT
NA,NA,TRBJ1-6,TRBV2,CASGYDSPLHF,TGTGCCAGCGGTTACGATTCACCCCTCCACTTT
TRBD2,few,TRBJ2-5,TRBV11-2,CASSLGLRGGETQYF,TGTGCCAGCAGCTTAGGGCTCCGGGGGGGAGAGACCCAGTACTTC
NA,NA,TRBJ1-1,TRBV28,CASSLPWTENTEAFF,TGTGCCAGCAGTTTACCCTGGACAGAGAACACTGAAGCTTTCTTT
NA,many,TRBJ1-5,TRBV7-8,CASSPQGTVQPQHF,TGTGCCAGCAGCCCGCAGGGGACGGTTCAGCCCCAGCATTTT
NA,few,TRBJ2-2,TRBV5-1,CASRTAARGETGELFF,TGCGCCAGCAGGACGGCGGCCAGGGGAGAAACCGGGGAGCTGTTTTTT
NA,NA,TRBJ1-6,TRBV7-9,CASSPWENSPLHF,TGTGCCAGCAGCCCCTGGGAGAATTCACCCCTCCACTTT
TRBD1,many,TRBJ1-6,TRBV7-6,CASSLAGTDNSPLHF,TGTGCCAGCAGCTTGGCCGGGACAGATAATTCACCCCTCCACTTT
NA,many,TRBJ2-1,TRBV7-9,CASSLSNEQFF,TGTGCCAGCAGCTTATCAAATGAGCAGTTCTTC
TRBD1,NA,TRBJ2-5,TRBV7-2,CASSLPRTGGSQETQYF,TGTGCCAGCAGCTTACCTCGGACAGGGGGGAGCCAAGAGACCCAGTACTTC
NA,many,TRBJ1-1,TRBV7-2,CASSWSEFTEAFF,TGTGCCAGCAGCTGGAGTGAATTCACTGAAGCTTTCTTT
TRBD1,many,TRBJ1-5,TRBV7-2,CASSRDRGEFQPQHF,TGTGCCAGCAGCCGGGACAGGGGAGAGTTCCAGCCCCAGCATTTT
TRBD1,many,TRBJ1-5,TRBV7-2,CASSLGPDRVGQPQHF,TGTGCCAGCAGCTTAGGGCCCGACAGGGTTGGACAGCCCCAGCATTTT
NA,NA,TRBJ2-1,TRBV5-6,CASSSGRPYSYNEQFF,TGTGCCAGCAGCTCGGGTCGACCTTACTCCTACAATGAGCAGTTCTTC